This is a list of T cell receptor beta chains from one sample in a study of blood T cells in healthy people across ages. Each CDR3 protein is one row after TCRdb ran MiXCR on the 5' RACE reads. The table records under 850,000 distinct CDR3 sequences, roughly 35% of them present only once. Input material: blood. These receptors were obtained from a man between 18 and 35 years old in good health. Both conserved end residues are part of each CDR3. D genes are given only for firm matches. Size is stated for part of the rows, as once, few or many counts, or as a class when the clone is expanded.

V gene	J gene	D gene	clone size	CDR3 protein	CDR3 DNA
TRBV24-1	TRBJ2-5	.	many	CATSDTDVGETQYF	TGTGCCACCAGTGACACGGACGTTGGAGAGACCCAGTACTTC
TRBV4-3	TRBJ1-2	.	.	CASSQDRAVHYGYTF	TGCGCCAGCAGCCAAGATCGGGCAGTCCACTATGGCTACACCTTC
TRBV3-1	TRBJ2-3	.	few	CASSWTISDTQYF	TGTGCCAGCAGCTGGACTATATCAGATACGCAGTATTTT
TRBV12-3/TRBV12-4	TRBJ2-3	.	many	CASRPRQDREDTQYF	TGTGCCAGCAGGCCACGGCAGGACCGTGAGGATACGCAGTATTTT
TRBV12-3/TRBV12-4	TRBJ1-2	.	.	CASSFDTANYGYTF	TGTGCCAGCAGTTTTGACACGGCTAACTATGGCTACACCTTC
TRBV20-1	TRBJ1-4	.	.	CSARGNSGSTNEKLFF	TGCAGTGCTAGAGGAAACTCAGGCTCAACTAATGAAAAACTGTTTTTT
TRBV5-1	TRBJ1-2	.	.	CASSFGREESGYTF	TGCGCCAGCAGCTTTGGCAGGGAAGAATCCGGCTACACCTTC
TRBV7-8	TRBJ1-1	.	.	CASSLNQVNTEAFF	TGTGCCAGCAGCTTAAATCAGGTGAACACTGAAGCTTTCTTT
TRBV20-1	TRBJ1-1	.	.	CSAPLRDGYTEAFF	TGCAGTGCTCCCCTGCGGGACGGCTACACTGAAGCTTTCTTT
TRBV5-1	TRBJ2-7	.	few	CASSLASGRYEQYF	TGCGCCAGCAGCTTGGCGAGCGGGCGCTACGAGCAGTACTTC
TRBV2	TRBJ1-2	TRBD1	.	CASSDGPDRGQHYGYTF	TGTGCCAGCAGTGACGGGCCGGACAGGGGGCAACACTATGGCTACACCTTC
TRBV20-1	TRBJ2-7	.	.	CSARDIGVGEQYF	TGCAGTGCTAGAGATATAGGGGTGGGCGAGCAGTACTTC